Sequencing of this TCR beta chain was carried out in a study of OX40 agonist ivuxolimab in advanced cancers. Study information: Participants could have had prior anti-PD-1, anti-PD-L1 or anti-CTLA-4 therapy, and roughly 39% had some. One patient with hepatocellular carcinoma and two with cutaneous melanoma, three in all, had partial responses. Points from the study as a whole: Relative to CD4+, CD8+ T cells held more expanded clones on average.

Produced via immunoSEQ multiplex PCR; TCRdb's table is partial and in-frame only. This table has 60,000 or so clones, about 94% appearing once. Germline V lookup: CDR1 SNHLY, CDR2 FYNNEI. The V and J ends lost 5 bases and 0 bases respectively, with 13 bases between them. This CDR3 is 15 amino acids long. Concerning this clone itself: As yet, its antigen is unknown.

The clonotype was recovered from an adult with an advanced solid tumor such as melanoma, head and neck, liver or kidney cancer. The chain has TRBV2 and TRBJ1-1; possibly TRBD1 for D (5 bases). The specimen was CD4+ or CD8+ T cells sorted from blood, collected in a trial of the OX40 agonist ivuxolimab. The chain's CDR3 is CASSPKDSMNTEAFF. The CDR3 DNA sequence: TGTGCCAGCAGTCCGAAAGACAGCATGAACACTGAAGCTTTCTTT.